The rows below give T cell receptor beta chains drawn from one sample of a study of blood T cell repertoires in COVID-19. Sequencing used immunoSEQ multiplex PCR; TCRdb keeps in-frame clones, though not all of them. Of approximately 190,000 clones in the sample, roughly four fifths were seen once. Sequenced material: peripheral blood. These receptors originate from a woman in her thirties or forties with acute or convalescent COVID-19. CDR3s include the opening cysteine and the closing phenylalanine or tryptophan.

j_call v_call cdr3_aa
TRBJ2-3 TRBV7-9 CASSYGLAGGITDTQYF
TRBJ2-5 TRBV11-3 CASSFPEETQYF
TRBJ1-2 TRBV7-2 CASSLGQYYGYTF
TRBJ2-2 TRBV30 CAWRVAGGTGELFF
TRBJ1-4 TRBV5-6 CASSLAEGQTNEKLFF
TRBJ1-5 TRBV3-1/TRBV3-2 CASSPSDRAQPQHF
TRBJ2-2 TRBV5-1 CASTKESNTGELFF
TRBJ2-1 TRBV6-2/TRBV6-3 CASSYRTSGVSSYNEQFF
TRBJ1-2 TRBV29-1 CSVEGGVSYGYTF
TRBJ1-2 TRBV6-6 CASSITANYGYTF
TRBJ1-4 TRBV14 CASSQRGGGEKLFF
TRBJ2-7 TRBV7-2 CASSLVGREQYEQYF
TRBJ2-1 TRBV28 CASSSPGGPTYNEQFF
TRBJ2-1 TRBV24-1 CATSDLWGESYNEQFF
TRBJ2-1 TRBV6-4 CASSDGGASYNEQFF
TRBJ1-6 TRBV6-5 CASRLTGLNSPLHF
TRBJ2-1 TRBV20-1 CSASSGATASNEQFF
TRBJ1-5 TRBV5-1 CASSLSGSNQPQHF
TRBJ1-1 TRBV6-4 CASSDTATGGAFF
TRBJ1-2 TRBV28 CASSSPRDRGSRGGYTF
TRBJ1-1 TRBV5-1 CASSLNRPNTEAFF
TRBJ2-3 TRBV28 CASSPQKSGGVSTDTQYF
TRBJ1-2 TRBV19 CASSMRANYGYTF
TRBJ1-2 TRBV6-1 CASSEGEFEAGIYGYTF
TRBJ2-2 TRBV7-8 CASGASGNTGELFF
TRBJ2-2 TRBV2 CASSPQTLLFF
TRBJ2-1 TRBV21-1 CASSTQEGLAGGYTFNEQFF
TRBJ2-1 TRBV6-6 CAVARTRIWNEQFF
TRBJ2-1 TRBV7-6 CASSWTDEQFF
TRBJ1-1 TRBV11-2 CASSSQGAGAFF
TRBJ1-6 TRBV19 CATRQGASSYNSPLHF
TRBJ2-7 TRBV29-1 CSAASRSSYEQYF
TRBJ1-4 TRBV7-2 CASSEQPFNEKLFF
TRBJ2-5 TRBV29-1 CSAQRPGLKETQYF
TRBJ1-5 TRBV19 CASFPGTGDAQPQHF
TRBJ1-2 TRBV5-8 CASSYDRAYGYTF
TRBJ2-3 TRBV6-5 CASGASGTTDTQYF